This entry features one T cell receptor (beta chain) sequence. These data come from a study of shared clonotypes between healthy human individuals. Germline V gene data show CDR1 as MGHRA and CDR2 as YSYEKL. Deletions cut 4 bases from V and 2 bases from J, with 14 bases between. This CDR3 is 15 amino acids long. Naive CD8 cells lacked CD45RO, underwent positive selection for CCR7 and left out terminally differentiated effector memory CD45RA+ cells. Assay: immunoSEQ multiplex PCR; the TCRdb copy retains only in-frame clones and omits some. The sample holds about 2 million clones; about 95% are singletons and the top ten take 0.85% to 1.3%.

The chain uses TRBV4-1 and TRBJ2-5; weak D call: TRBD1 (6 bases). What was sequenced was naive CD8+ T cells sorted from blood. This clonotype was obtained from a man younger than 30 in good health. CDR3 residues: CASSPRWGQQETQYF. The CDR3, as DNA: TGCGCCAGCAGCCCACGATGGGGGCAACAAGAGACCCAGTACTTC.